The present entry profiles one T cell receptor beta chain with its context. The assay was immunoSEQ multiplex PCR, and TCRdb's table has in-frame clones only and misses some. The profile shows several thousand clones, about 60% of them singletons. This record comes from a study of high-grade serous ovarian cancer treatment subgroups. The CDR3 spans 13 residues. CDR1 and CDR2 (germline): MNHNY, SVGAGI (reference sequence). Between the trimmed V and J ends, which lost 2 bases and 6 bases, there was a span of 10 bases. Tumor tissue was taken before any definitive surgery or chemotherapy was given. This chain links TRBV6-6 with TRBJ1-1, with D tentatively TRBD1 (5 bases). The receptor comes from a human donor with high-grade serous ovarian cancer. The sequencing sample was made of tumor tissue. The CDR3 protein is CASSYVRGAEAFF. CDR3 DNA: TGTGCCAGCAGTTACGTGAGAGGGGCTGAAGCTTTCTTT.